This T cell receptor (beta chain) derives from a study of human thymus T cells. Profiling relied on immunoSEQ multiplex PCR, and the TCRdb table lists in-frame clones only, not all of them. The profile shows fewer than 85,000 clones, around 95% of them singletons. General observations from the study: Apparent bias marked the V and J gene usage of thymic and blood repertoires. What related research reported was that thymic repertoires overlapped highly among unrelated individuals.

Resections from corrective heart surgery supplied the thymus tissue. As for this clone: Antigen unknown.

V gave up 5 bases and J gave up 6 bases, with 20 bases separating them. The length of the CDR3 is 16 residues. CDR1 is PRHDT, CDR2 FYEKMQ, per germline (reference sequence). This receptor was identified in a girl in the first two years of life with a congenital heart defect but otherwise immunologically healthy. Sequencing was performed on thymus tissue. V gene TRBV13 combines with J gene TRBJ2-1, with D perhaps matching TRBD2 (6 bases). The CDR3 region is CASSHLGSGGSNEQFF. CDR3 nucleotides: TGTGCCAGCAGCCACCTAGGGAGTGGGGGGTCCAATGAGCAGTTCTTC.